This T cell receptor beta chain was observed in a study of blood T cells in healthy people across ages. In the study overall: Template switching caught about one barcoded beta molecule for each two T cells. Findings and limits, study-wide: In the absence of known donor CMV status, changes in expanded clonotypes were possibly confounded. Fewer expanded clones and more diversity marked long-lived versus aged donors.

CDR3 length equals 13 residues. Germline assignment: CDR1 DFQATT and CDR2 SNEGSKA (reference sequence). The ends were cut back, 2 bases at V and 1 base at J, with 8 bases in the middle. Next came a second PCR, run for about 6 to 11 cycles, which used a sample-barcoded 5' primer along with a J-beta primer mix. TCRdb re-derived calls from the 5' RACE reads in MiXCR, one entry per CDR3 protein. This table has approximately 810,000 distinct CDR3 sequences, roughly 26% appearing once. This clonotype was seen at least ten times. What it binds is not known. Extractions gave at least 5.5 micrograms of total RNA per sample.

The TCR sequence derives from a woman of 80 years or more in good health. The chain employs TRBV20-1 and TRBJ2-5; the D is unclear. Sequencing was performed on blood. The CDR3 is CSARSGSQETQYF. The CDR3 DNA is TGCAGTGCTAGAAGTGGCAGCCAAGAGACCCAGTACTTC.